Shown below are 18 T cell receptor beta chains from a single sample sequenced in a study of blood T cell repertoires in COVID-19. The protocol was immunoSEQ multiplex PCR, while the TCRdb copy is restricted to in-frame clones and leaves out a portion. The sample shows a few hundred thousand clones, roughly 80% of them seen only once. The sequenced material came from PBMCs or T cells enriched from blood (not recorded which). All receptors come from a man aged 35 to 55 who had been exposed to COVID-19.

The chain recombines TRBV9 with TRBJ2-1; a weak D match, TRBD2 (5 bases). Germline-derived CDR1 and CDR2 are SGDLS and YYNGEE. The V gene lost 3 bases and the J gene lost 2 bases, with 12 bases spanning the gap. The CDR3 runs to 15 residues. In DNA, the CDR3 is TGTGCCAGCAGCGCTGAGGGTAGCCCCTACAATGAGCAGTTCTTC. It translates to CASSAEGSPYNEQFF.

The chain has TRBV19 and TRBJ1-5; D might be TRBD1 (5 bases). Trimming shortened V by 9 bases and J by 3 bases, and 12 bases separated the two germline ends. Germline CDR1 LNHDA, CDR2 SQIVND (reference sequence). This CDR3 spans 13 amino acids. CDR3 sequence reads: CASATGDNQPQHF. The CDR3 DNA reads TGTGCCAGCGCTACAGGAGACAATCAGCCCCAGCATTTT. Variable domain in full (rest from reference TRBV19 and TRBJ1-5): DGGITQSPKYLFRKEGQNVTLSCEQNLNHDAMYWYRQDPGQGLRLIYYSQIVNDFQKGDIAEGYSVSREKKESFPLTVTSAQKNPTAFYLCASATGDNQPQHFGDGTRLSIL.

V usage is TRBV28 and J usage is TRBJ1-1; a possible D gene is TRBD1 (5 bases). The CDR3 is 15 residues long. Germline values: CDR1 MDHEN, CDR2 SYDVKM. V gave up 4 bases and J gave up 10 bases, with 22 bases separating them. In DNA, the CDR3 is TGTGCCAGCAGTTCTCCTCACGGGGGTAATGAGATAGCTTTCTTT. The encoded protein is CASSSPHGGNEIAFF.

In DNA, the CDR3 is TGTGCCAGCAGCGCAGGGGGAAGGACTGAAGCTTTCTTT. It specifies CASSAGGRTEAFF. This sequence joins TRBV25-1 and TRBJ1-1, with 7 bases that match TRBD1. CDR3 length: 13 amino acids. Per the germline V gene, CDR1 is MGHDK and CDR2 is SYGVNS. With V trimmed by 6 bases and J by 5 bases, 6 bases remained unmatched.

The V call is TRBV2, the J call TRBJ2-1; the D gene is possibly TRBD2 (5 bases). V lost 8 bases and J lost 6, with 14 bases in between. Germline assignment: CDR1 SNHLY and CDR2 FYNNEI. CDR3 size: 13 residues. Written as DNA, the CDR3 is TGTGCCAGCGGTCTAGCCAAGATCAATGAGCAGTTCTTC. This encodes CASGLAKINEQFF. The complete variable domain, with remaining parts taken from reference TRBV2 and TRBJ2-1, reads EPEVTQTPSHQVTQMGQEVILRCVPISNHLYFYWYRQILGQKVEFLVSFYNNEISEKSEIFDDQFSVERPDGSNFTLKIRSTKLEDSAMYFCASGLAKINEQFFGPGTRLTVL.

The chain joins TRBV5-6 to TRBJ2-1; 11 nucleotides match TRBD2. The V gene's germline CDR1 is SGHDT and CDR2 YYEEEE. The CDR3 has 14 amino acids. V trimming: 4 bases; J trimming: 10 bases; junction bases outside the gene matches: 7. The CDR3 protein is CASSKTSGMGEQFF. DNA of the CDR3: TGTGCCAGCAGCAAGACTAGCGGGATGGGGGAGCAGTTCTTC.

Concerning this clone: Other DNA sequences in the sample encode the same CDR3. V is TRBV7-9 and J is TRBJ1-5; no definite D call. Germline CDR1 and CDR2: SEHNR and FQNEAQ (reference sequence). Trimming removed 5 bases from V and 8 bases from J, with 10 bases in between. The CDR3 sequence is 12 residues long. The CDR3 loop reads CASSLTSEPQHF. CDR3 sequence (DNA): TGTGCCAGCAGCCTTACATCTGAGCCCCAGCATTTT.

This clone was seen a single time. The CDR3 DNA reads as TGTGCCAGCAGCTCCTTCGGGATTCAGGACAATGAGCAGTTCTTC. Its translation is CASSSFGIQDNEQFF. The rearrangement joins TRBV11-3 to TRBJ2-1; the D gene is possibly TRBD2 (5 bases). V was cut by 4 bases and J by 5 bases, with 15 bases left in between. From germline, CDR1 is SGHNT and CDR2 YENEEA. The CDR3 has 15 amino acids.

Only one count was recorded for this clone. At one boundary the junction diverges from the germline segment, which might be a read error. The V call is TRBV7-7, the J call TRBJ2-1; no clear D. This CDR3 region has 13 residues. The V gene's germline CDR1 is SSHAT and CDR2 FNYEAQ (reference sequence). CDR3 residues: CASSDRDVNEQFF. CDR3 in DNA: TGTGCTAGCAGCGATCGAGATGTCAATGAGCAGTTCTTC.

CDR3 sequence reads: CASSYTGSLREPQHF. CDR3 nucleotides: TGTGCCAGCAGCTACACAGGGTCCCTTAGAGAGCCCCAGCATTTT. The chain recombines TRBV7-2 with TRBJ1-5, with a tentative D call TRBD1 (6 bases). Germline V gives CDR1 SGHTA, CDR2 FQGNSA. There are 15 residues in the CDR3. With 4 bases removed from V and 8 bases from J, the gap between germline ends came to 18 bases.

The chain uses TRBV11-3 and TRBJ1-4; 7 positions agree with TRBD1. The V and J ends lost 1 base and 5 bases, in that order; junction bases with no gene match: 4. There are 15 residues in the CDR3. Germline CDR1 SGHNT, CDR2 YENEEA. This CDR3 is CASSLGTGLNEKLFF. The CDR3 DNA follows: TGTGCCAGCAGCTTAGGGACAGGACTGAATGAAAAACTGTTTTTT.

This chain joins TRBV3-1 (or the pseudogene TRBV3-2) and TRBJ2-7, with D possibly TRBD2 on 7 matching bases. The CDR3 is made up of 14 amino acids. Germline-derived CDR1 and CDR2 are LGHDT and YNNKEL (reference sequence). V was cut by 1 base and J by 6 bases, with 13 bases left in between. In DNA, the CDR3 is TGTGCCAGCAGCCAAGGGACAGCGGGAAGCGAGCAGTACTTC. Translation gives CASSQGTAGSEQYF.

This sequence joins TRBV2 and TRBJ2-5; 11 nucleotides match TRBD2. The CDR3 runs to 13 residues. The V segment lost 8 bases and the J segment 3 bases; nucleotides outside the gene matches: 2. Germline CDR1 and CDR2: SNHLY and FYNNEI. CDR3: CASLGLAEETQYF. In DNA form, the CDR3 reads TGTGCCAGCCTGGGACTAGCGGAAGAGACCCAGTACTTC.

The V and J genes are TRBV3-1 (or the pseudogene TRBV3-2) and TRBJ2-7; the D is unclear. Germline assignment: CDR1 LGHDT and CDR2 YNNKEL (reference sequence). The V end lost 0 bases, the J end lost 4 bases, and 10 bases lay between the germline ends. This CDR3 comprises 14 residues. This chain's CDR3 is CASSQDWAPYEQYF. DNA of the CDR3: TGTGCCAGCAGCCAAGACTGGGCCCCGTACGAGCAGTACTTC.

The rearrangement links TRBV24-1 to TRBJ1-2; D remains unclear. The CDR3 sequence is 14 residues long. Trimming shortened V by 0 bases and J by 7 bases, and 11 bases separated the two germline ends. Per germline, CDR1 KGHDR and CDR2 SFDVKD. CDR3 DNA sequence: TGTGCCACCAGTGATTTGGGTTTAACGAGTGGCTACACCTTC. Translation: CATSDLGLTSGYTF.

The chain joins TRBV7-6 to TRBJ2-5, with 7 bases that match TRBD1. The germline gives CDR1 SGHVS, CDR2 FNYEAQ. The CDR3 is made up of 14 amino acids. The V and J ends lost 5 bases and 6 bases, in that order; junction bases with no gene match: 9. CDR3 sequence: CASSQGQRVKTQYF. The DNA for the CDR3 is TGTGCCAGCAGCCAGGGACAGAGGGTAAAGACCCAGTACTTC.

The V call is TRBV6-5, the J call TRBJ1-5; D remains unclear. This CDR3 is built from 13 residues. The ends were cut back, 3 bases at V and 4 bases at J, with 7 bases in the middle. CDR1 and CDR2 from the germline V gene are MNHEY and SVGAGI. The CDR3 protein is CASSYRGNQPQHF. The CDR3, as DNA: TGTGCCAGCAGTTATCGCGGTAATCAGCCCCAGCATTTT.

The gene calls are TRBV29-1 and TRBJ1-1; 9 positions match TRBD1. V shed 3 bases and J 1 base; nucleotides not matched to a gene: 6. Germline assignment: CDR1 SQVTM and CDR2 ANQGSEA. The length of the CDR3 is 15 residues. The CDR3 coding sequence is TGCAGCGTTGACCCCTGGGACAGGGCGAACACTGAAGCTTTCTTT. It yields the protein CSVDPWDRANTEAFF.